These T cell receptor beta chains were read from a single sample in a study of T-cell reconstitution after alpha-beta-depleted transplantation in children. TCRdb independently ran MiXCR on the PCR reads; one entry per CDR3 protein. The top ten clones hold under 8% of a sample with hundreds of thousands of distinct CDR3 sequences, roughly 8.2% of them seen once. Sequences were derived from PBMCs, mostly from graft donor cells, sampled 180 days after TCRalphabeta/CD19-depleted stem cell transplant. The receptors derive from a male patient aged 10 to 17 who had a stem cell transplant for acute lymphoblastic leukemia, so the T cells may come from the graft donor. CDR3s include the opening cysteine and the closing phenylalanine or tryptophan. The order of the fields is D gene, J gene, V gene, clone size, CDR3 protein, CDR3 DNA. D genes are given only for firm matches. Clone size appears in some rows only: once, few, many, or a class for an expanded clone.

-,TRBJ1-1,TRBV9,many,CASSVSQATTEAFF,TGTGCCAGCAGCGTAAGTCAGGCTACGACTGAAGCTTTCTTT
-,TRBJ1-1,TRBV5-1,many,CASSFGDGTEAFF,TGCGCCAGCAGCTTCGGCGACGGGACTGAAGCTTTCTTT
TRBD1,TRBJ1-5,TRBV6-1,many,CASRLNRGGNQPQHF,TGTGCCAGCAGACTAAACAGGGGTGGGAATCAGCCCCAGCATTTT
-,TRBJ1-4,TRBV14,many,CASSQGQSGNEKLFF,TGTGCCAGCAGCCAAGGACAGAGTGGTAATGAAAAACTGTTTTTT
TRBD2,TRBJ2-1,TRBV14,few,CASSQDLGLVGPYNEQFF,TGTGCCAGCAGCCAAGATTTAGGACTAGTGGGCCCCTACAATGAGCAGTTCTTC
TRBD1,TRBJ2-5,TRBV7-7,many,CASSSPGQGETQYF,TGTGCCAGCAGCTCACCGGGACAGGGTGAGACCCAGTACTTC
-,TRBJ2-3,TRBV4-3,-,CASSQEGPSVYTDTQYF,TGCGCCAGCAGCCAAGAGGGTCCTAGCGTGTACACAGATACGCAGTATTTT
TRBD1,TRBJ2-7,TRBV19,many,CASSITGETYEQYF,TGTGCCAGTAGTATAACAGGGGAAACCTACGAGCAGTACTTC
-,TRBJ2-2,TRBV21-1,many,CASRQEGAGELFF,TGTGCCAGCAGACAGGAAGGGGCCGGGGAGCTGTTTTTT
TRBD1,TRBJ2-6,TRBV3-1,many,CASSQQRGRSGANVLTF,TGTGCCAGCAGCCAACAAAGGGGGCGTTCAGGGGCCAACGTCCTGACTTTC
-,TRBJ1-6,TRBV3-1,many,CASSFQGPLHF,TGTGCCAGCAGCTTCCAGGGACCCCTCCACTTT
-,TRBJ2-2,TRBV2,many,CASSEFGAANTGELFF,TGTGCCAGCAGTGAATTCGGGGCCGCAAACACCGGGGAGCTGTTTTTT
TRBD2,TRBJ2-3,TRBV9,many,CASSVSWGGVHTDTQYF,TGTGCCAGCAGCGTATCCTGGGGGGGGGTCCACACAGATACGCAGTATTTT
TRBD2,TRBJ2-3,TRBV4-1,many,CASSQGPGGIYADTQYF,TGCGCCAGCAGCCAAGGCCCGGGGGGGATATATGCAGATACGCAGTATTTT
-,TRBJ1-3,TRBV19,many,CASSIVSGPGNTIYF,TGTGCCAGTAGTATAGTTTCGGGGCCTGGAAACACCATATATTTT
-,TRBJ1-3,TRBV4-3,many,CASSRQGTGNTIYF,TGCGCCAGCAGCCGGCAGGGGACAGGAAACACCATATATTTT
-,TRBJ2-2,TRBV19,-,CASRGGDRTNTGELFF,TGTGCCAGTAGAGGGGGGGACAGGACTAACACCGGGGAGCTGTTTTTT
TRBD1,TRBJ1-1,TRBV5-1,many,CASNISPGQGDEAFF,TGCGCCAGTAACATCTCGCCGGGACAGGGAGATGAAGCTTTCTTT
TRBD1,TRBJ1-1,TRBV12-3/TRBV12-4,many,CASTGQGSEAFF,TGTGCCAGCACCGGACAGGGATCTGAAGCTTTCTTT
-,TRBJ2-1,TRBV7-9,many,CASTMPWDEQFF,TGTGCCAGCACCATGCCATGGGATGAGCAGTTCTTC
TRBD2,TRBJ2-3,TRBV7-2,many,CASVLAGGTDTQYF,TGTGCCAGCGTCCTAGCGGGGGGCACAGATACGCAGTATTTT
-,TRBJ1-1,TRBV5-5,few,CAGDRLNTEAFF,TGTGCCGGGGACCGATTGAACACTGAAGCTTTCTTT
TRBD1,TRBJ2-3,TRBV7-4,many,CASSHGTGGGDTQYF,TGTGCCAGCAGCCACGGGACAGGGGGTGGAGATACGCAGTATTTT
-,TRBJ1-1,TRBV28,many,CASSLPAMNTEAFF,TGTGCCAGCAGCCTGCCAGCCATGAACACTGAAGCTTTCTTT
-,TRBJ2-2,TRBV25-1,many,CASSGTGELFF,TGTGCCAGCAGTGGCACCGGGGAGCTGTTTTTT
-,TRBJ2-1,TRBV7-9,many,CASSSGRGKGSYNEQFF,TGTGCCAGCAGCTCTGGTCGGGGAAAGGGCTCCTACAATGAGCAGTTCTTC
-,TRBJ2-5,TRBV15,many,CATSSLGGKETQYF,TGTGCCACCAGCTCCCTGGGGGGCAAGGAGACCCAGTACTTC
-,TRBJ2-4,TRBV20-1,many,CSVGGEIKNIQYF,TGCAGTGTTGGGGGAGAAATCAAAAACATTCAGTACTTC
-,TRBJ2-3,TRBV6-6,many,CASRGRTTDTQYF,TGTGCCAGCCGGGGACGGACCACAGATACGCAGTATTTT
-,TRBJ2-7,TRBV29-1,many,CSVRLSSYEQYF,TGCAGCGTTAGGCTTTCTTCCTACGAGCAGTACTTC
-,TRBJ1-1,TRBV25-1,many,CASSLYTEAFF,TGTGCCAGCAGTCTTTACACTGAAGCTTTCTTT
TRBD2,TRBJ2-7,TRBV10-3,many,CAISGGEGIPLEQYF,TGTGCCATCAGTGGGGGGGAGGGAATCCCCCTCGAGCAGTACTTC
-,TRBJ2-3,TRBV7-6,-,CASSLAKDTQYF,TGTGCCAGCAGCTTAGCCAAAGATACGCAGTATTTT
TRBD2,TRBJ2-1,TRBV11-2,many,CASSPRTGGGLAGEQFF,TGTGCCAGCAGCCCACGGACAGGAGGGGGACTAGCGGGCGAGCAGTTCTTC
-,TRBJ2-2,TRBV13,many,CASSSPRVTGELFF,TGTGCCAGCAGCTCCCCAAGGGTAACCGGGGAGCTGTTTTTT
-,TRBJ2-7,TRBV28,-,CASSLSPGYEQYF,TGTGCCAGCAGTTTGAGCCCGGGGTACGAGCAGTACTTC
TRBD1,TRBJ1-1,TRBV10-3,many,CAISERGQVPNTEAFF,TGTGCCATCAGTGAGAGGGGGCAGGTCCCAAACACTGAAGCTTTCTTT
TRBD2,TRBJ2-3,TRBV19,many,CASSIVAGPTDTQYF,TGTGCCAGTAGTATAGTAGCGGGGCCCACAGATACGCAGTATTTT
TRBD2,TRBJ2-3,TRBV18,many,CASSPTSGSATDTQYF,TGTGCCAGCTCACCAACTAGCGGGAGCGCCACAGATACGCAGTATTTT
TRBD2,TRBJ2-3,TRBV3-1,many,CASSQAGGWSTQYF,TGTGCCAGCAGCCAAGCGGGAGGGTGGAGTACGCAGTATTTT
TRBD2,TRBJ2-5,TRBV5-1,few,CASSLEILSGSRETQYF,TGCGCCAGCAGCTTGGAGATCCTTAGCGGGAGTCGGGAGACCCAGTACTTC
TRBD2,TRBJ2-5,TRBV5-4,many,CASSFPTSGGQETQYF,TGTGCCAGCAGCTTCCCTACTAGCGGGGGTCAAGAGACCCAGTACTTC
-,TRBJ2-7,TRBV5-6,many,CASSFRPLEQYF,TGTGCCAGCAGCTTTCGCCCACTCGAGCAGTACTTC
-,TRBJ2-7,TRBV29-1,many,CSVRPGAYEQYF,TGCAGCGTCCGACCAGGGGCCTACGAGCAGTACTTC
TRBD1,TRBJ1-2,TRBV29-1,many,CSVGGGQGLYGYTF,TGCAGCGTTGGGGGGGGACAGGGTCTTTATGGCTACACCTTC
TRBD2,TRBJ2-1,TRBV5-1,many,CASSVSGSSYNEQFF,TGCGCCAGCAGCGTTAGCGGGAGCTCCTACAATGAGCAGTTCTTC
TRBD1,TRBJ1-2,TRBV29-1,many,CSVGVGTGTTNGYTF,TGCAGCGTTGGGGTTGGGACAGGGACAACGAATGGCTACACCTTC
TRBD1,TRBJ2-1,TRBV13,few,CASSSDRGRNEQFF,TGTGCCAGCAGCTCTGACAGGGGGCGCAATGAGCAGTTCTTC
TRBD1,TRBJ2-3,TRBV6-4,many,CASSPTHTQTGPSTDTQYF,TGTGCCAGCAGCCCTACCCATACCCAGACAGGGCCTAGCACAGATACGCAGTATTTT
TRBD2,TRBJ2-5,TRBV6-6,many,CASSAEREETQYF,TGTGCCAGCAGTGCCGAGCGGGAGGAGACCCAGTACTTC
-,TRBJ1-1,TRBV12-3/TRBV12-4,many,CASSAWQTEAFF,TGTGCCAGCAGCGCCTGGCAGACTGAAGCTTTCTTT
TRBD1,TRBJ2-2,TRBV11-2,many,CASSPTGETGELFF,TGTGCCAGCAGCCCGACAGGGGAAACCGGGGAGCTGTTTTTT
-,TRBJ1-1,TRBV11-2,many,CASSPRGGRGTEAFF,TGTGCCAGCAGCCCTAGGGGGGGGAGGGGCACTGAAGCTTTCTTT
TRBD2,TRBJ2-7,TRBV28,many,CASSPTSGSSYEQYF,TGTGCCAGCAGTCCGACTAGCGGAAGCTCCTACGAGCAGTACTTC
TRBD2,TRBJ2-5,TRBV11-2,many,CASSVTSGGASETQYF,TGTGCCAGCAGCGTAACTAGCGGGGGGGCTTCAGAGACCCAGTACTTC
TRBD1,TRBJ1-1,TRBV11-2,many,CASSRWTGNTEAFF,TGTGCCAGCAGCCGATGGACAGGGAACACTGAAGCTTTCTTT